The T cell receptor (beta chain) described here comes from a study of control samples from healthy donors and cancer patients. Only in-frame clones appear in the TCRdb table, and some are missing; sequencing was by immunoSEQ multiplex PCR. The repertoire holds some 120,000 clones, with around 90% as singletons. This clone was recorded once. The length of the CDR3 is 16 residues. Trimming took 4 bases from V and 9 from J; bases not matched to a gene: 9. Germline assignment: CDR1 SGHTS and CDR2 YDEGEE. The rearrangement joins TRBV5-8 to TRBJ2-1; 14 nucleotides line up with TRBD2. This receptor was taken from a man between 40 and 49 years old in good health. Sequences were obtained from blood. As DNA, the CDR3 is TGTGCCAGCAGCCCCTGGACTAGCGGGGGGAGAGGTGAGCAGTTCTTC. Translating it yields CASSPWTSGGRGEQFF.